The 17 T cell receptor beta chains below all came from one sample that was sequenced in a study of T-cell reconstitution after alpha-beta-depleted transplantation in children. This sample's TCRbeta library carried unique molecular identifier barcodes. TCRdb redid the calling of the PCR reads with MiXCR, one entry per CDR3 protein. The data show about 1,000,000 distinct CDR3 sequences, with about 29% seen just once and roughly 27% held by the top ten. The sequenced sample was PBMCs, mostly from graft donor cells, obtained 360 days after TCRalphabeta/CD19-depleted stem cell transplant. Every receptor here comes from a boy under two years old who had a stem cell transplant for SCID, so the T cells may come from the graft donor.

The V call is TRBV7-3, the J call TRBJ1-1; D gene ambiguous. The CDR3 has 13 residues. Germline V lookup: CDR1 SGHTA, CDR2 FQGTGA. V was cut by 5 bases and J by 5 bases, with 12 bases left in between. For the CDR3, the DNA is TGTGCCAGCAGCCTCAATCCCTTAACTGAAGCTTTCTTT. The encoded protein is CASSLNPLTEAFF.

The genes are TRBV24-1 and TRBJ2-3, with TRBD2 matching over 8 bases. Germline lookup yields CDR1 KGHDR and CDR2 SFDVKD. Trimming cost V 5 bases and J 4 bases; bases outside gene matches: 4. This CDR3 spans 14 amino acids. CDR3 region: CATSARGGADTQYF. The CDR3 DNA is TGTGCCACCAGTGCCCGGGGGGGCGCAGATACGCAGTATTTT.

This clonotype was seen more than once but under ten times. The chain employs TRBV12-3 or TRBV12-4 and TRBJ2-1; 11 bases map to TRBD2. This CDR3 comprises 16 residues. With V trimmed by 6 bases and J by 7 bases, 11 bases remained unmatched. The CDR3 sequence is CASRALAGGTGNEQFF. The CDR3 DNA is TGTGCCAGCAGGGCGTTAGCGGGGGGGACGGGGAATGAGCAGTTCTTC.

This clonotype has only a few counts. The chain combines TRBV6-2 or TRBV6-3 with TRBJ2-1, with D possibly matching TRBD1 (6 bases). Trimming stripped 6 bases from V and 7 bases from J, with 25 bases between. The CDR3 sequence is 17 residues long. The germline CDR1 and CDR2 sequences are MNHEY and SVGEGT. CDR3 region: CASRTAQTAGAGNEQFF. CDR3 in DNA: TGTGCCAGCAGGACAGCCCAGACCGCAGGGGCCGGGAATGAGCAGTTCTTC.

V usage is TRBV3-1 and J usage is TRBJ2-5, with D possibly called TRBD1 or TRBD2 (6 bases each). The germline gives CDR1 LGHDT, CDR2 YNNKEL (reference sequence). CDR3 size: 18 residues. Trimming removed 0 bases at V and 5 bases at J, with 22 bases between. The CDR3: CASSQDWGPAGYSETQYF. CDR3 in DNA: TGTGCCAGCAGCCAAGATTGGGGGCCGGCGGGGTACTCGGAGACCCAGTACTTC.

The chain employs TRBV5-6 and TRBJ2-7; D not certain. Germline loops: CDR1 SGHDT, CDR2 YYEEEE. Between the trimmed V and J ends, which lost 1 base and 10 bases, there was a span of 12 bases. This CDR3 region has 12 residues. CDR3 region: CASSLKLQRQYF. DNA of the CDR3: TGTGCCAGCAGCTTGAAATTGCAGCGCCAGTACTTC.

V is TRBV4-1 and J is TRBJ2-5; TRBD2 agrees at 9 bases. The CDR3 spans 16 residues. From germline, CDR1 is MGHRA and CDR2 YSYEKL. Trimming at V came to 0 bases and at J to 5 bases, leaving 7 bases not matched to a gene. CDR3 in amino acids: CASSQEGAGGLETQYF. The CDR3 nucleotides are TGCGCCAGCAGCCAAGAGGGAGCGGGGGGCCTCGAGACCCAGTACTTC.

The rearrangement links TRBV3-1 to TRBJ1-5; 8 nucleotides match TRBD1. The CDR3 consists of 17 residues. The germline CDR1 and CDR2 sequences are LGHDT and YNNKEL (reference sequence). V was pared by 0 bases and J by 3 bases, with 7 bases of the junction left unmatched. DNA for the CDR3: TGTGCCAGCAGCCAAGATCTCGGGACAGGATACAATCAGCCCCAGCATTTT. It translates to CASSQDLGTGYNQPQHF.

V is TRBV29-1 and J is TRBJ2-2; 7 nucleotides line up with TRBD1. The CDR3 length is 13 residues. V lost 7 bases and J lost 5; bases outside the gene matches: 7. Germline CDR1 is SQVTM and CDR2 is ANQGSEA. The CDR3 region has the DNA TGCAGCGCCGGACAGGTTGGGACCGGGGAGCTGTTTTTT. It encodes CSAGQVGTGELFF.

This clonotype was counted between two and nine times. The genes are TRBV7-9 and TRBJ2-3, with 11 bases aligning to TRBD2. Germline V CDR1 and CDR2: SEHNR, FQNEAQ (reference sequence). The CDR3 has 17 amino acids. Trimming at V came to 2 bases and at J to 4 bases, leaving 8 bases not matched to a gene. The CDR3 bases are TGTGCCAGCAGCTTAATTATGCTAGCGGGGGGTCCAGATACGCAGTATTTT. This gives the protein CASSLIMLAGGPDTQYF.

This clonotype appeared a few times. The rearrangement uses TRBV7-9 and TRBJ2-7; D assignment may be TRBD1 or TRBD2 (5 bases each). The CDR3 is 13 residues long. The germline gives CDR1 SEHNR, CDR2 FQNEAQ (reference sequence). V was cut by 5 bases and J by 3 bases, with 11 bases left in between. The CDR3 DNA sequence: TGTGCCAGCAGCCACGGGGCCGACTACGAGCAGTACTTC. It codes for CASSHGADYEQYF.

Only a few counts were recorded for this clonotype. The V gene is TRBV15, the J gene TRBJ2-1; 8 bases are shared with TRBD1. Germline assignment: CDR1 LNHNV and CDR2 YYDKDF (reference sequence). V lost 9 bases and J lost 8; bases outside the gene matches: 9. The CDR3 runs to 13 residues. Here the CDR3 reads CATEGQEGDEQFF. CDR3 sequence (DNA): TGTGCCACAGAGGGACAGGAAGGCGATGAGCAGTTCTTC.

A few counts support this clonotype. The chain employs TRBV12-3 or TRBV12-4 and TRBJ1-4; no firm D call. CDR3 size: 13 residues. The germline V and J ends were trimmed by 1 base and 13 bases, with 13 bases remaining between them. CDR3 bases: TGTGCCAGCAGTTTAGGACCTAGCGAAGGACTGTTTTTT. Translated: CASSLGPSEGLFF.

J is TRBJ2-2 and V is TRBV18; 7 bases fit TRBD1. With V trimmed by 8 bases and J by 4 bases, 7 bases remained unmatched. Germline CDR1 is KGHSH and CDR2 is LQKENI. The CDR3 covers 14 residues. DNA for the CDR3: TGTGCCAGCCTGACAGGGTGGAGCACCGGGGAGCTGTTTTTT. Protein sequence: CASLTGWSTGELFF.

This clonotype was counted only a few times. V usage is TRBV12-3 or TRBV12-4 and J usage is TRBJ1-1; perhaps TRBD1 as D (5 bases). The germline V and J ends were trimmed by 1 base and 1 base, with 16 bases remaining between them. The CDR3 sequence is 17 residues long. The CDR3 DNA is TGTGCCAGCAGTTTAGGGCGAGGGTGGGGCACGAACACTGAAGCTTTCTTT. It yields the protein CASSLGRGWGTNTEAFF.

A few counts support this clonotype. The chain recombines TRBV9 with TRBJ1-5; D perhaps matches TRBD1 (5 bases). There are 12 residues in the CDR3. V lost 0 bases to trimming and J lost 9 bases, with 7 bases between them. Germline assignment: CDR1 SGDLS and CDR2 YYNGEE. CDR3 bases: TGTGCCAGCAGCGTAGGGGACGGGCCCCAGCATTTT. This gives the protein CASSVGDGPQHF.

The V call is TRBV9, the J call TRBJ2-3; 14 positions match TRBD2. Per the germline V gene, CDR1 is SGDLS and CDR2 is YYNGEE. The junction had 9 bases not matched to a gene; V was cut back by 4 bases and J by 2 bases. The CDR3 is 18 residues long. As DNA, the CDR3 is TGTGCCAGCAGCAGGGGGACTAGCGGGGGACCTATCACAGATACGCAGTATTTT. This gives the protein CASSRGTSGGPITDTQYF. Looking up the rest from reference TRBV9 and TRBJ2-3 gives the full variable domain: DSGVTQTPKHLITATGQRVTLRCSPRSGDLSVYWYQQSLDQGLQFLIQYYNGEERAKGNILERFSAQQFPDLHSELNLSSLELGDSALYFCASSRGTSGGPITDTQYFGPGTRLTVL.